The 28 T cell receptor beta chains below come from one sample, sequenced in a study of blood T cells in healthy people across ages. A second PCR of about 7 to 12 cycles used a sample-barcoded 5' primer and a J-beta primer mix. One entry per CDR3 protein, called by TCRdb with MiXCR from the 5' RACE reads. In the table there are more than 750,000 distinct CDR3 sequences, about 29% of which are singletons. These same records also appear under a second study, on T cells of mothers and their children.

Sequenced material: blood. Receptor source: a woman aged 40 to 55 in good health.

The chain joins TRBV4-2 to TRBJ2-6, with D maybe TRBD1 (6 bases). Between the trimmed V and J ends, which lost 4 bases and 2 bases, there was a span of 12 bases. The length of the CDR3 is 16 residues. Germline values: CDR1 LGHNA, CDR2 YNFKEQ. The CDR3 coding sequence is TGTGCCAGCAGCCCGCAGGGGATCCCTGGGGCCAACGTCCTGACTTTC. Amino acid sequence: CASSPQGIPGANVLTF.

The rearrangement uses TRBV4-1 and TRBJ1-2; D unresolved. Germline CDR1 MGHRA, CDR2 YSYEKL. Trimming removed 0 bases from V and 6 bases from J, with 14 bases in between. This CDR3 region has 15 residues. The DNA for the CDR3 is TGCGCCAGCAGCCAAGAAGTCCGTGCTGGGGATGGCTACACCTTC. The encoded protein is CASSQEVRAGDGYTF.

A note on this clonotype: A much larger clone lies one base from this, so it may be a read error. Here the CDR3 reads CASSDLRKGAQETQFF. CDR3 DNA sequence: TGTGCCAGCTCAGACCTCCGGAAGGGGGCCCAAGAGACCCAGTTCTTC. The V call is TRBV18, the J call TRBJ2-5; 7 nucleotides align to TRBD1. Judging by the DNA end, TRBJ2-1 fits better; the J call may be wrong. This CDR3 has 16 residues. Germline V gene sequence: CDR1 KGHSH, CDR2 LQKENI.

The chain carries TRBV7-2 and TRBJ2-5; 12 bases match TRBD2. CDR3 size: 16 residues. Unmatched junction bases numbered 7, after V lost 7 bases and J lost 1 base. Germline V gene lookup returns CDR1 SGHTA and CDR2 FQGNSA. The CDR3 region is CASKPSGGVAQETQYF. The CDR3 coding sequence is TGTGCCAGCAAACCTAGCGGGGGGGTGGCCCAAGAGACCCAGTACTTC.

The gene calls are TRBV9 and TRBJ1-1; D perhaps matches TRBD1 (5 bases). Trimming stripped 3 bases from V and 5 bases from J, with 14 bases between. Germline V gene lookup returns CDR1 SGDLS and CDR2 YYNGEE. This CDR3 has 14 amino acids. CDR3 region: CASSGSEWGTEAFF. CDR3 bases: TGTGCCAGCAGCGGCAGTGAGTGGGGGACTGAAGCTTTCTTT. Drawing the rest from reference TRBV9 and TRBJ1-1, the complete variable domain is DSGVTQTPKHLITATGQRVTLRCSPRSGDLSVYWYQQSLDQGLQFLIQYYNGEERAKGNILERFSAQQFPDLHSELNLSSLELGDSALYFCASSGSEWGTEAFFGQGTRLTVV.

This clonotype was found a few times. The J gene is TRBJ2-7, the V gene TRBV20-1; 7 bases line up with TRBD2. CDR1 is DFQATT and CDR2 is SNEGSKA in the germline V gene (reference sequence). V lost 3 bases to trimming and J lost 0 bases; unmatched junction nucleotides: 5. CDR3 length: 14 residues. This CDR3 reads CSASLRGSSYEQYF. The CDR3 DNA is TGCAGTGCTAGTTTGCGGGGGAGCTCCTACGAGCAGTACTTC.

The J gene is TRBJ2-3, the V gene TRBV7-2, with D possibly matching TRBD2 (6 bases). Germline V gene lookup returns CDR1 SGHTA and CDR2 FQGNSA. Trimming took off 6 bases at V and 4 bases at J, with 14 bases between the two ends. CDR3 size: 14 residues. DNA for the CDR3: TGTGCCAGCAGACCCGGAATAGCGGCAGATACGCAGTATTTT. It is translated as CASRPGIAADTQYF.

The V call is TRBV3-1, the J call TRBJ2-3; D possibly corresponds to TRBD2 (6 bases). CDR3 size: 15 residues. Looked up from germline, CDR1 is LGHDT and CDR2 is YNNKEL (reference sequence). The V end lost 1 base, the J end lost 3 bases, and 11 bases lay between the germline ends. The CDR3 DNA is TGTGCCAGCAGCCAAGTAGCTAGCGTGACAGATACGCAGTATTTT. Its protein product is CASSQVASVTDTQYF.

The rearrangement joins TRBV11-2 to TRBJ1-1; D call uncertain. Germline loops: CDR1 SGHAT, CDR2 FQNNGV. This CDR3 is built from 13 residues. Trimming took 1 base from V and 3 from J, leaving 6 bases between them. In nucleotides, the CDR3 is TGTGCCAGCAGCTTAGTTATGTACACTGAAGCTTTCTTT. Translating gives CASSLVMYTEAFF. Full variable domain (missing parts from reference TRBV11-2 and TRBJ1-1): EAGVAQSPRYKIIEKRQSVAFWCNPISGHATLYWYQQILGQGPKLLIQFQNNGVVDDSQLPKDRFSAERLKGVDSTLKIQPAKLEDSAVYLCASSLVMYTEAFFGQGTRLTVV.

In its sample, this clonotype was seen a few times. V is TRBV20-1 and J is TRBJ1-6, with D possibly TRBD1 on 5 matching bases. The germline CDR1 and CDR2 sequences are DFQATT and SNEGSKA (reference sequence). Trimming took 6 bases from V and 10 from J, leaving 19 bases between them. This CDR3 spans 14 amino acids. The CDR3 is CSAPDRGRESPLHF. The CDR3 region has the DNA TGCAGTGCCCCTGACAGAGGGAGGGAGTCACCCCTCCACTTT.

This clonotype was recorded many times. The CDR3: CASSLPGTGSYEQFF. The CDR3 region has the DNA TGTGCCAGCAGCCTACCAGGGACAGGCTCATATGAGCAGTTCTTC. The chain has TRBV7-9 and TRBJ2-1, with TRBD1 matching 8 bases. Germline lookup yields CDR1 SEHNR and CDR2 FQNEAQ (reference sequence). V dropped 5 bases and J dropped 8; count of bases not matched to a gene: 11. There are 15 residues in the CDR3.

As for this clonotype: A much larger clone differs from this one at a single base, so this may be a read error. The chain is built from TRBV7-2 and TRBJ2-7; D unresolved. The CDR3 length is 14 residues. Germline CDR1 reads SGHTA; CDR2 reads FQGNSA. CDR3 in DNA: TGTGTCAGCAGCCCAACAGATTCGGTCTACGAGCAGTACTTC. Encoded protein: CVSSPTDSVYEQYF.

The chain employs TRBV29-1 and TRBJ1-2; D gene unclear. The V end was cut by 1 base, the J end by 8 bases, with 17 bases between. There are 14 residues in the CDR3. Germline V gene lookup returns CDR1 SQVTM and CDR2 ANQGSEA. The CDR3 reads CSVEVNGRKSGYTF. DNA of the CDR3: TGCAGCGTTGAAGTCAACGGACGAAAATCGGGCTACACCTTC.

This clonotype was seen ten or more times. This chain connects TRBV12-3 or TRBV12-4 to TRBJ2-7; possibly TRBD1 or TRBD2 for D (6 bases each). V was clipped by 1 base and J by 3 bases, with 10 bases between them. The CDR3 sequence is 14 residues long. In DNA form, the CDR3 reads TGTGCCAGCAGTTTAGACGGGGGCCGCTACGAGCAGTACTTC. This gives the protein CASSLDGGRYEQYF.

The genes are TRBV20-1 and TRBJ1-2; no firm D call. V was trimmed by 6 bases and J by 0 bases, leaving 17 bases between them. This CDR3 is 15 amino acids long. Germline CDR1 is DFQATT and CDR2 is SNEGSKA (reference sequence). The DNA of the CDR3 is TGCAGTGCGAAAAAGGAAAGGTTAGCTAACTATGGCTACACCTTC. Its protein product is CSAKKERLANYGYTF.

This clonotype was found once. The chain has TRBV28 and TRBJ2-5, with 11 nucleotides matching TRBD1. The better agreement between TRBJ2-7 and the DNA end casts doubt on the J call. Germline values: CDR1 MDHEN, CDR2 SYDVKM. This CDR3 is 16 amino acids long. The CDR3 is CASSYSTGTGGREQYF. The CDR3 region has the DNA TGTGCCAGCAGTTACTCGACCGGGACAGGGGGACGCGAGCAGTACTTC.

The chain links TRBV3-1 to TRBJ2-7; the D gene is possibly TRBD2 (7 bases). This CDR3 is built from 14 residues. The V gene's germline CDR1 is LGHDT and CDR2 YNNKEL (reference sequence). V was clipped by 0 bases and J by 7 bases, with 13 bases between them. CDR3 region: CASSQDGGAGEQYF. The DNA for the CDR3 is TGTGCCAGCAGCCAAGATGGGGGGGCCGGGGAGCAGTACTTC.

This clonotype has at least ten counts. The CDR3 DNA follows: TGTGCCAGCAGGACACAGGACTACGAGCAGTACTTC. Its translation is CASRTQDYEQYF. The chain combines TRBV6-2 or TRBV6-3 with TRBJ2-7; a possible D gene is TRBD1 (5 bases). This CDR3 contains 12 residues. V was clipped by 6 bases and J by 3 bases, with 9 bases between them. CDR1 and CDR2 from the germline V gene are MNHEY and SVGEGT.

The table lists this clonotype with a count of one. The chain recombines TRBV12-3 or TRBV12-4 with TRBJ1-5; D may be TRBD1 (5 bases). V dropped 3 bases and J dropped 3 bases, with 18 bases sitting between them. The CDR3 consists of 17 residues. CDR3 in amino acids: CASSFLGWGRDNQPQHF. Written as DNA, the CDR3 is TGTGCCAGCAGTTTTTTGGGATGGGGCAGGGACAATCAGCCCCAGCATTTT.

The V gene is TRBV28, the J gene TRBJ2-7; 7 bases line up with TRBD2. The CDR3 runs 16 residues. Trimming took 4 bases from V and 0 from J; bases not matched to a gene: 9. Germline lookup yields CDR1 MDHEN and CDR2 SYDVKM. This chain's CDR3 is CASSSLGRPSSYEQYF. CDR3 sequence (DNA): TGTGCCAGCAGTTCGCTCGGGAGGCCCAGCTCCTACGAGCAGTACTTC.

This chain joins TRBV19 and TRBJ2-7; 10 bases map to TRBD1. CDR3 size: 14 residues. CDR1 is LNHDA and CDR2 is SQIVND in the germline V gene (reference sequence). The V segment lost 3 bases and the J segment 6 bases; nucleotides outside the gene matches: 5. CDR3 coding DNA: TGTGCCAGTAGTATCGGACAGGGGGGACCCGAGCAGTACTTC. Residues: CASSIGQGGPEQYF.

This clonotype has a count of ten or more. The gene calls are TRBV10-3 and TRBJ1-2; 8 nucleotides line up with TRBD1. Per the germline V gene, CDR1 is ENHRY and CDR2 is SYGVKD. This CDR3 has 16 residues. With 3 bases clipped from V and 4 bases from J, the junction kept 10 bases outside the gene matches. The CDR3, as DNA: TGTGCCATCAGTGATAGAGGGACAGGAATACCCTATGGCTACACCTTC. As protein: CAISDRGTGIPYGYTF.

This clonotype appeared a single time. This sequence joins TRBV5-1 and TRBJ1-3, with a tentative D call TRBD1 (6 bases). V lost 5 bases and J lost 0, with 12 bases in between. Germline loops: CDR1 SGHRS, CDR2 YFSETQ. CDR3 length: 15 amino acids. CDR3 sequence (DNA): TGCGCCAGCAGGCTCGGAGGGGGCTCTGGAAACACCATATATTTT. The encoded protein is CASRLGGGSGNTIYF.

V usage is TRBV20-1 and J usage is TRBJ2-3; 9 bases map to TRBD2. The CDR3 totals 16 residues. V shed 5 bases, J shed 4 bases, and the junction held 13 bases outside the gene matches. Germline CDR1 reads DFQATT; CDR2 reads SNEGSKA (reference sequence). For the CDR3, the DNA is TGCAGTGCTCCCGAGGTCCTAGGCGGGAGGGCAGATACGCAGTATTTT. Protein product: CSAPEVLGGRADTQYF.

This clonotype was counted a few times. The chain uses TRBV7-3 and TRBJ2-2; TRBD1 is a possible D gene (6 bases). CDR3 length equals 14 residues. V was pared by 5 bases and J by 1 base, with 8 bases between. Germline V gene lookup returns CDR1 SGHTA and CDR2 FQGTGA. DNA for the CDR3: TGTGCCAGCAGCCGGGGACAGAACACCGGGGAGCTGTTTTTT. Translation gives CASSRGQNTGELFF. Based on the CDR3 plus reference TRBV7-3 and TRBJ2-2, the full variable domain is GAGVSQTPSNKVTEKGKYVELRCDPISGHTALYWYRQSLGQGPEFLIYFQGTGAADDSGLPNDRFFAVRPEGSVSTLKIQRTERGDSAVYLCASSRGQNTGELFFGEGSRLTVL.

The V gene is TRBV5-1, the J gene TRBJ1-1, with 10 bases aligning to TRBD1. Losses at the gene ends were 4 bases for V and 1 base for J; bases not matched to a gene: 4. Per the germline V gene, CDR1 is SGHRS and CDR2 is YFSETQ. This CDR3 is built from 15 residues. The CDR3 sequence: CASSPGDRGNTEAFF. CDR3 coding DNA: TGCGCCAGCAGCCCGGGGGACAGGGGGAACACTGAAGCTTTCTTT.

The chain uses TRBV9 and TRBJ2-2; D is possibly TRBD1 or TRBD2 (5 bases each). The CDR3 has 15 residues. Germline values: CDR1 SGDLS, CDR2 YYNGEE. V shed 0 bases and J shed 2 bases, with 8 bases lying between them. CDR3 coding DNA: TGTGCCAGCAGCGTAGATGGGGGAAACACCGGGGAGCTGTTTTTT. Its translation is CASSVDGGNTGELFF.

The chain has TRBV5-1 and TRBJ2-5, with D tentatively TRBD1 or TRBD2 (5 bases each). The CDR3 extends over 15 amino acids. Germline V gene data show CDR1 as SGHRS and CDR2 as YFSETQ. Trimming shortened V by 2 bases and J by 3 bases, and 14 bases separated the two germline ends. The CDR3 bases are TGCGCCAGCAGCTTCCAGGGAGATGGTGAAGAGACCCAGTACTTC. Translated, it gives CASSFQGDGEETQYF. The full variable domain, its missing parts supplied by reference TRBV5-1 and TRBJ2-5, is KAGVTQTPRYLIKTRGQQVTLSCSPISGHRSVSWYQQTPGQGLQFLFEYFSETQRNKGNFPGRFSGRQFSNSRSEMNVSTLELGDSALYLCASSFQGDGEETQYFGPGTRLLVL.